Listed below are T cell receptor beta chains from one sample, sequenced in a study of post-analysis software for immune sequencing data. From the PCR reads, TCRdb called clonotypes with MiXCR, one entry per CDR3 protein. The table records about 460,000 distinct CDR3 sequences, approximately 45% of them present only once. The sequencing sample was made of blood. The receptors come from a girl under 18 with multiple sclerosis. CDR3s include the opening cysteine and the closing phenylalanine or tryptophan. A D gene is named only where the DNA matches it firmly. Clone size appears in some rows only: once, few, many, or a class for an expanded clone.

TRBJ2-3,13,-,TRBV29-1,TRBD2,CSAVAGLIHTQYF,TGCAGCGCTGTAGCGGGACTCATTCATACGCAGTATTTT
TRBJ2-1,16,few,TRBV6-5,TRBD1,CASSHPDRGTYNGQFF,TGTGCCAGCAGTCACCCGGACAGGGGAACCTACAATGGGCAGTTCTTC
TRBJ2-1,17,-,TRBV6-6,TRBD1,CASSSYLPGQGNNEQFF,TGTGCCAGCAGTTCCTACCTTCCGGGACAGGGGAACAATGAGCAGTTCTTC
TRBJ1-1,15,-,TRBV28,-,CASSLAGWLNTEAFF,TGTGCCAGCAGTTTGGCGGGGTGGTTGAACACTGAAGCTTTCTTT
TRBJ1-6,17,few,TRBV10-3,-,CAISESEVLSGNSPLHF,TGTGCCATCAGTGAGTCCGAGGTCCTAAGCGGTAATTCACCCCTCCACTTT
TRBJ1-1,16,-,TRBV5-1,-,CASSPTPHGSRTEAFF,TGCGCCAGCAGCCCTACCCCCCACGGGAGTCGCACTGAAGCTTTCTTT
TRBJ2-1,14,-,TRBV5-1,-,CAGSSGLGGHEQFF,TGCGCCGGCAGCTCGGGACTAGGGGGCCATGAGCAGTTCTTC
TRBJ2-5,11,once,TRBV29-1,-,CSVAGPETQYF,TGCAGCGTTGCAGGTCCGGAGACCCAGTACTTC
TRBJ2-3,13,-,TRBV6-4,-,CASSEGRWDTQYF,TGTGCCAGCAGTGAAGGTAGATGGGATACGCAGTATTTT
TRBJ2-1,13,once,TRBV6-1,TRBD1,CASSESPTGVQFF,TGTGCCAGCAGTGAATCTCCTACAGGGGTTCAGTTCTTC
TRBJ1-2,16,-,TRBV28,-,CASTSLGQPSPWGYTF,TGTGCCAGCACCAGCCTAGGGCAGCCCTCCCCCTGGGGCTACACCTTC
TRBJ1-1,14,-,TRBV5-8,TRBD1,CASSLAGTGRLAFF,TGTGCCAGCAGCTTGGCCGGGACAGGCCGATTAGCTTTCTTT
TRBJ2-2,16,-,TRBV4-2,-,CASSQVGSGNAGELFF,TGTGCCAGCAGCCAAGTGGGTTCAGGGAATGCCGGGGAGCTGTTTTTT
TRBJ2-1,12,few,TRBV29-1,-,CSVEPQGGEQFF,TGCAGCGTTGAACCACAGGGAGGTGAGCAGTTCTTC